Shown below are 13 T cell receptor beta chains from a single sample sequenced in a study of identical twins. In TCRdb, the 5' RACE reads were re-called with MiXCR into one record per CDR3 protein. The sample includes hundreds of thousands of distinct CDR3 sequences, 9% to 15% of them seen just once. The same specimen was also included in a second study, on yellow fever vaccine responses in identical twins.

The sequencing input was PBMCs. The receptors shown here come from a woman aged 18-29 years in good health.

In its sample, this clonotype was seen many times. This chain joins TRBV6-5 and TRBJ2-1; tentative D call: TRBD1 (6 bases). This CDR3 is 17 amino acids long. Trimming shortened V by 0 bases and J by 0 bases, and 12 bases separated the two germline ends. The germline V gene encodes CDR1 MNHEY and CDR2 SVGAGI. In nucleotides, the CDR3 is TGTGCCAGCAGTTACTCGGGACACCGGAGCTCCTACAATGAGCAGTTCTTC. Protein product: CASSYSGHRSSYNEQFF.

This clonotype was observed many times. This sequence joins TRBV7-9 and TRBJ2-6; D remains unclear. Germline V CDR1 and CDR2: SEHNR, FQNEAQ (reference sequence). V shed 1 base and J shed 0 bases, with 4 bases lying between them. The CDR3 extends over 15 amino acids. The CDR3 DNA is TGTGCCAGCAGCTTAGTAACCTCTGGGGCCAACGTCCTGACTTTC. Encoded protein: CASSLVTSGANVLTF.

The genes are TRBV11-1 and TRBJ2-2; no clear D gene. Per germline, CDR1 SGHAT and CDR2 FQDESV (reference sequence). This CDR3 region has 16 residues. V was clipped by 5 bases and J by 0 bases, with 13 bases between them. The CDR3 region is CASSQGSAPNTGELFF. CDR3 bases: TGTGCCAGCAGCCAAGGAAGCGCTCCGAACACCGGGGAGCTGTTTTTT.

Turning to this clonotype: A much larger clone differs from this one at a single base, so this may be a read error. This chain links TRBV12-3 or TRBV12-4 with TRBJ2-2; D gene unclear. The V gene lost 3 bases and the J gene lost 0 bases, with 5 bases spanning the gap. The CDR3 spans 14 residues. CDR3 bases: TGTGCCAGCAGTTTCGACACGAACACCGGGGAGCTGTTTTTT. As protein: CASSFDTNTGELFF.

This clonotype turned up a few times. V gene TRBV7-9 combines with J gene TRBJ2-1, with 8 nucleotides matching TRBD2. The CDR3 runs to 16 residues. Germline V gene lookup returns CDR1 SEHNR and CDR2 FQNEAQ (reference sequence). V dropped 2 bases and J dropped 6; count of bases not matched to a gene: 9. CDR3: CASSLLPPGTSNEQFF. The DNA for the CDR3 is TGTGCCAGCAGCTTACTTCCCCCCGGGACTAGCAATGAGCAGTTCTTC.

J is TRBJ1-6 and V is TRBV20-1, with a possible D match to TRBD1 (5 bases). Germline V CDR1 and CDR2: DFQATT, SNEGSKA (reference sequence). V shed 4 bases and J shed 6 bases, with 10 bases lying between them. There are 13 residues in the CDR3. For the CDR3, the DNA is TGCAGTGCTATCCAGGGCCCTAATTCACCCCTCCACTTT. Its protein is CSAIQGPNSPLHF.

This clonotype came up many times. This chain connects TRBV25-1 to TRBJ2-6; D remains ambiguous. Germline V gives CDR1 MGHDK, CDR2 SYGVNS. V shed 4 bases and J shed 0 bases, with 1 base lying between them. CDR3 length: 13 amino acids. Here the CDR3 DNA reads TGTGCCAGCAGTGTCTCTGGGGCCAACGTCCTGACTTTC. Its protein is CASSVSGANVLTF.

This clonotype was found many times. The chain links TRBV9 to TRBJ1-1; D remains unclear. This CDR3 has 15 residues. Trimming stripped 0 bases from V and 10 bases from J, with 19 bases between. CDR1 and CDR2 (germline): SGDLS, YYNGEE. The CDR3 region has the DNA TGTGCCAGCAGCGTAGTGGACTCCCCTGATTGGGGAGCTTTCTTT. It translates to CASSVVDSPDWGAFF. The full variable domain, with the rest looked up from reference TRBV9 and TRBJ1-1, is DSGVTQTPKHLITATGQRVTLRCSPRSGDLSVYWYQQSLDQGLQFLIQYYNGEERAKGNILERFSAQQFPDLHSELNLSSLELGDSALYFCASSVVDSPDWGAFFGQGTRLTVV.

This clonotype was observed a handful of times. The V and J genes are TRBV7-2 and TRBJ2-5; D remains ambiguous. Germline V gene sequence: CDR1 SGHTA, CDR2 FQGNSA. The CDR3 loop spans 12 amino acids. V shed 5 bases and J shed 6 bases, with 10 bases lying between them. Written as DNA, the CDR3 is TGTGCCAGCAGCCCCGTGATTCAGACCCAGTACTTC. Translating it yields CASSPVIQTQYF.

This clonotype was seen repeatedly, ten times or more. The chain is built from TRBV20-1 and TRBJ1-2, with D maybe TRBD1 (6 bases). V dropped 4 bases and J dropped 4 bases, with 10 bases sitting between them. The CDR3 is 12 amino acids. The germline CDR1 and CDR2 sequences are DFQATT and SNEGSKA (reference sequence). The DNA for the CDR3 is TGCAGTGCTAATAAGGGGGTCTATGGCTACACCTTC. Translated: CSANKGVYGYTF.

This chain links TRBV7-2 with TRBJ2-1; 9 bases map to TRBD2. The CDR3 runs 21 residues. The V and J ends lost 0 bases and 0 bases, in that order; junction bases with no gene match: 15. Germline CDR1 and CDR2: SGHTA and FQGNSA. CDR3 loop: CASSLAILGLAGLSSYNEQFF. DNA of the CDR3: TGTGCCAGCAGCTTAGCGATTTTAGGGCTAGCGGGACTGAGCTCCTACAATGAGCAGTTCTTC.

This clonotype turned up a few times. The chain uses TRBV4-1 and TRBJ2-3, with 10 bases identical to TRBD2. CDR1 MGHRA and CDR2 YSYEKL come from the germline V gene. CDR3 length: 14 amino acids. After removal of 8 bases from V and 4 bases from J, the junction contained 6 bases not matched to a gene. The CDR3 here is CASGPSGSSDTQYF. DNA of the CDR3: TGCGCCAGCGGACCTAGCGGGAGCTCAGATACGCAGTATTTT.

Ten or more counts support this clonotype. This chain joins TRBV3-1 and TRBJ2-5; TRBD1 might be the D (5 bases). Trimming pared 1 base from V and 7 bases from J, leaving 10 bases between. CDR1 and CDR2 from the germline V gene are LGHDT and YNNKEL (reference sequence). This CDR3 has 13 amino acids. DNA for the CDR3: TGTGCCAGCAGCCAAGCCGAAAGGGGGACCCAGTACTTC. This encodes CASSQAERGTQYF.